This TCR beta chain came from a study of CD8 T cells in ankylosing spondylitis. Study-level results: Matched ankylosing spondylitis synovial fluid reportedly showed significant enrichment of disease-linked clones. A motif in TCR beta, a set of eight or nine highly homologous variants, appeared characteristic of ankylosing spondylitis blood.

Looked up from germline, CDR1 is LNHDA and CDR2 is SQIVND (reference sequence). The V and J ends lost 7 bases and 4 bases, in that order; junction bases with no gene match: 16. The CDR3 contains 17 residues. In regard to this clonotype: The antigen is undetermined.

MiXCR was run by TCRdb on the 5' RACE reads, yielding one entry per CDR3 protein. The data contain about 750,000 distinct CDR3 sequences, roughly 19% of them singletons. This sequence originates from a male donor with ankylosing spondylitis. The gene calls are TRBV19 and TRBJ1-2; 9 positions match TRBD1. Sequencing input: blood, either unsorted or a sorted T cell fraction (not recorded which). The CDR3 protein is CASKSGTGGFRGYGYTF. CDR3 bases: TGTGCCAGTAAGAGTGGTACAGGGGGCTTTCGGGGCTATGGCTACACCTTC.